This passage covers 31 T cell receptor beta chains from one sample sequenced in a study of blood T cells in healthy people across ages. Primed by a sample-barcoded 5' primer and a J-beta primer mix, a second PCR proceeded for about 7 to 11 cycles. TCRdb re-derived calls from the 5' RACE reads in MiXCR, one entry per CDR3 protein. The sample has about 780,000 distinct CDR3 sequences; about 42% are singletons. The specimen was blood. The receptors were sampled from an elderly man in good health.

This clonotype was counted between two and nine times. The rearrangement links TRBV29-1 to TRBJ2-1; 7 bases map to TRBD2. The assigned J gene may be wrong: the sequence end matches TRBJ2-7 better. Germline CDR1 and CDR2: SQVTM and ANQGSEA. This CDR3 region has 12 residues. CDR3 nucleotides: TGCAGCGTTGGACTAGCCTACAATGAGCAGTACTTC. It codes for CSVGLAYNEQYF.

The V call is TRBV5-1, the J call TRBJ2-7; 8 bases are shared with TRBD1. The assigned J gene may be wrong: the sequence end matches TRBJ2-5 better. The germline gives CDR1 SGHRS, CDR2 YFSETQ. The CDR3 is 16 amino acids. The CDR3 loop reads CASSSRNPGGRETQYF. In DNA, the CDR3 is TGCGCCAGCAGCTCGAGAAACCCAGGGGGCCGGGAGACCCAGTACTTC.

This chain connects TRBV7-9 to TRBJ2-7; perhaps TRBD1 as D (5 bases). This CDR3 comprises 16 residues. Germline lookup yields CDR1 SEHNR and CDR2 FQNEAQ (reference sequence). V lost 5 bases to trimming and J lost 5 bases, with 22 bases between them. In DNA form, the CDR3 reads TGTGCCAGCAGCCCCCCGTTAGGAAGGGGCCGACACGAGCAGTACTTC. Protein sequence: CASSPPLGRGRHEQYF.

The table lists this clonotype with a few counts. V is TRBV20-1 and J is TRBJ2-1, with 7 bases matching TRBD2. This CDR3 comprises 15 residues. The trim removed 5 bases at V and 8 bases at J, leaving 15 bases unmatched. CDR1 is DFQATT, CDR2 SNEGSKA, per germline (reference sequence). CDR3 amino acids: CSAGGQRGLRDEQFF. Written as DNA, the CDR3 is TGCAGTGCTGGCGGCCAGCGGGGTCTTAGGGATGAGCAGTTCTTC.

This clonotype was picked up many times. The J gene is TRBJ2-7, the V gene TRBV28, with a possible D match to TRBD2 (5 bases). The CDR3 consists of 12 residues. Germline V CDR1 and CDR2: MDHEN, SYDVKM. V lost 2 bases, J lost 6 bases, and 8 bases lay in between. DNA for the CDR3: TGTGCCAGCAGTTTAATAGGAGGCGAGCAGTACTTC. Amino acids: CASSLIGGEQYF.

At least ten counts were recorded for this clonotype. The rearrangement links TRBV12-3 or TRBV12-4 to TRBJ2-1, with TRBD2 identical over 8 bases. After removal of 5 bases from V and 2 bases from J, the junction contained 5 bases not matched to a gene. This CDR3 comprises 15 residues. The CDR3 DNA reads as TGTGCCAGCAGTCTCGGACTAGCTACCTACAATGAGCAGTTCTTC. As protein: CASSLGLATYNEQFF.

This sequence joins TRBV12-3 or TRBV12-4 and TRBJ1-1, with 8 bases matching TRBD1. CDR3 length equals 15 residues. The junction had 6 bases not matched to a gene; V was cut back by 5 bases and J by 1 base. CDR3 bases: TGTGCCAGCAGTCCTCAGGGGGCGGCGAACACTGAAGCTTTCTTT. The encoded protein is CASSPQGAANTEAFF.

This clonotype was seen only a few times. This sequence joins TRBV24-1 and TRBJ2-5; no firm D call. Germline CDR1 is KGHDR and CDR2 is SFDVKD. The V end was cut by 4 bases, the J end by 2 bases, with 7 bases between. CDR3 length: 13 residues. The CDR3 protein is CATSEPVQETQYF. The CDR3 DNA reads TGTGCCACCAGTGAACCCGTACAAGAGACCCAGTACTTC.

This rearrangement joins TRBV12-3 or TRBV12-4 to TRBJ2-5; 13 bases map to TRBD2. CDR3 length equals 16 residues. Trimming took 6 bases from V and 5 from J; bases not matched to a gene: 9. The CDR3 sequence is CASRRTSGSGSETQYF. The CDR3 nucleotides are TGTGCCAGCAGGCGGACTAGCGGGAGTGGGAGCGAGACCCAGTACTTC.

This chain uses TRBV10-3 with TRBJ1-5; a weak D match, TRBD1 (5 bases). Germline V lookup: CDR1 ENHRY, CDR2 SYGVKD. This CDR3 is 15 amino acids long. Trimming left V 1 base short and J 1 base short, with 8 bases between. In DNA, the CDR3 is TGTGCCATCAGTGAGTGGACACTGAGCAATCAGCCCCAGCATTTT. Translated, it gives CAISEWTLSNQPQHF.

This sequence joins TRBV7-2 and TRBJ1-4; D call uncertain. CDR3 length: 13 residues. The germline V gene encodes CDR1 SGHTA and CDR2 FQGNSA. V was shortened by 5 bases and J by 5 bases, with 9 bases between the two germline ends. The CDR3 loop reads CASSRSWNEKLFF. The CDR3, as DNA: TGTGCCAGCAGCCGGTCATGGAATGAAAAACTGTTTTTT.

The chain is built from TRBV5-1 and TRBJ2-3; D possibly matches TRBD1 or TRBD2 (5 bases each). Germline V gene data show CDR1 as SGHRS and CDR2 as YFSETQ. Trimming shortened V by 4 bases and J by 1 base, and 13 bases separated the two germline ends. The CDR3 sequence is 15 residues long. The CDR3 spells CASSLTGPRTDTQYF. DNA of the CDR3: TGCGCCAGCAGCCTAACGGGACCCCGCACAGATACGCAGTATTTT.

This clonotype was seen a few times. The rearrangement links TRBV20-1 to TRBJ2-1; tentatively, D is TRBD2 (6 bases). This CDR3 is 15 amino acids long. Germline loops: CDR1 DFQATT, CDR2 SNEGSKA (reference sequence). V was cut by 4 bases and J by 8 bases, with 21 bases left in between. DNA of the CDR3: TGCAGTGCTAAGGTCGCGGGACTCCTAATAGATGAGCAGTTCTTC. Translation: CSAKVAGLLIDEQFF.

This clonotype was seen a few times. V and J are TRBV7-9 and TRBJ2-1, with 8 bases matching TRBD2. V lost 5 bases, J lost 6 bases, and 15 bases stayed unmatched. Germline CDR1 SEHNR, CDR2 FQNEAQ (reference sequence). The CDR3 runs to 17 residues. CDR3 coding DNA: TGTGCCAGCAGCCCGCAACTAGCGGTAGTTATTGGCAATGAGCAGTTCTTC. It specifies CASSPQLAVVIGNEQFF. The entire variable domain, with the rest obtained from reference TRBV7-9 and TRBJ2-1, is as follows: DTGVSQNPRHKITKRGQNVTFRCDPISEHNRLYWYRQTLGQGPEFLTYFQNEAQLEKSRLLSDRFSAERPKGSFSTLEIQRTEQGDSAMYLCASSPQLAVVIGNEQFFGPGTRLTVL.

This clonotype was recorded a few times. The J gene is TRBJ1-5, the V gene TRBV12-3 or TRBV12-4; unclear D gene. Trimming removed 5 bases from V and 4 bases from J, with 9 bases in between. The CDR3 consists of 13 residues. CDR3 loop: CASSALLNQPQHF. CDR3 nucleotides: TGTGCCAGCAGTGCGCTACTTAATCAGCCCCAGCATTTT.

This clonotype was counted a few times. This chain uses TRBV7-2 with TRBJ2-5; tentative D call: TRBD2 (5 bases). The ends were cut back, 4 bases at V and 1 base at J, with 7 bases in the middle. The CDR3 has 13 amino acids. Germline CDR1 is SGHTA and CDR2 is FQGNSA. CDR3: CASSSRAQETQYF. CDR3 DNA: TGTGCCAGCAGCTCGCGGGCCCAAGAGACCCAGTACTTC.

This clonotype was found a few times. This chain uses TRBV7-2 with TRBJ2-1; D is uncertain. The CDR3 has 14 amino acids. Trimming left V 1 base short and J 10 bases short, with 14 bases between. CDR1 SGHTA and CDR2 FQGNSA come from the germline V gene. CDR3 protein: CASSLGPTRVEQFF. For the CDR3, the DNA is TGTGCCAGCAGCTTAGGGCCCACCCGAGTCGAGCAGTTCTTC.

The chain combines TRBV20-1 with TRBJ2-1; 8 positions agree with TRBD1. Germline loops: CDR1 DFQATT, CDR2 SNEGSKA (reference sequence). This CDR3 spans 14 amino acids. Losses at the gene ends were 6 bases for V and 10 bases for J; bases not matched to a gene: 14. The CDR3 here is CSAPRTGLTQEQFF. As DNA, the CDR3 is TGCAGTGCCCCTAGGACAGGGTTAACCCAAGAGCAGTTCTTC.

The chain links TRBV20-1 to TRBJ2-3; TRBD1 might be the D (6 bases). The V end lost 0 bases, the J end lost 3 bases, and 16 bases lay between the germline ends. The CDR3 extends over 16 amino acids. CDR1 and CDR2 from the germline V gene are DFQATT and SNEGSKA (reference sequence). CDR3 DNA: TGCAGTGCTAGAGAGTCGAGAGGGGGTAGGACAGATACGCAGTATTTT. As protein: CSARESRGGRTDTQYF.

The chain carries TRBV7-2 and TRBJ2-5; 11 bases map to TRBD2. Germline values: CDR1 SGHTA, CDR2 FQGNSA. After removal of 0 bases from V and 10 bases from J, the junction contained 10 bases not matched to a gene. The CDR3 covers 16 residues. The CDR3 protein is CASSLASGRGQEGQYF. The CDR3, as DNA: TGTGCCAGCAGCTTAGCTAGCGGGAGGGGTCAAGAGGGCCAGTACTTC.

The chain combines TRBV5-1 with TRBJ2-5, with 8 positions matching TRBD2. The V and J ends lost 3 bases and 1 base, in that order; junction bases with no gene match: 8. Germline-derived CDR1 and CDR2 are SGHRS and YFSETQ. The CDR3 is 16 residues long. The CDR3 region has the DNA TGCGCCAGCAGCTGGATTTTTAGCGGGGCCCAAGAGACCCAGTACTTC. Translated, it gives CASSWIFSGAQETQYF.

The chain links TRBV14 to TRBJ2-1, with TRBD2 identical over 7 bases. J lost 0 bases, V lost 0 bases, and 2 bases had no gene match. Germline V gives CDR1 SGHDN, CDR2 FVKESK. This CDR3 contains 16 residues. The CDR3 DNA is TGTGCCAGCAGCCAAGAGTGGACTAGCTCCTACAATGAGCAGTTCTTC. Protein product: CASSQEWTSSYNEQFF.

J is TRBJ2-1 and V is TRBV7-8, with 8 positions matching TRBD2. Trimming at V came to 1 base and at J to 2 bases, leaving 4 bases not matched to a gene. Per germline, CDR1 SGHVS and CDR2 FQNEAQ. The CDR3 is made up of 16 amino acids. The CDR3 DNA reads as TGTGCCAGCAGCTTAGAGGCGGGGGGAACCTACAATGAGCAGTTCTTC. Translating it yields CASSLEAGGTYNEQFF.

This sequence joins TRBV20-1 and TRBJ2-1; 11 positions match TRBD2. In germline, CDR1 is DFQATT, CDR2 SNEGSKA (reference sequence). The CDR3 is 14 residues long. The V and J ends lost 6 bases and 8 bases, in that order; junction bases with no gene match: 9. CDR3 amino acids: CSAKTGTSGDEQFF. The CDR3 region has the DNA TGCAGTGCCAAAACCGGGACTAGCGGCGATGAGCAGTTCTTC.

This clonotype occurred a few times. The CDR3 region is CASSHHAVVRNEQFF. The DNA of the CDR3 is TGTGCCAGCAGCCACCACGCAGTAGTGCGCAATGAGCAGTTCTTC. The chain is built from TRBV3-1 and TRBJ2-1; D uncertain. Germline V CDR1 and CDR2: LGHDT, YNNKEL (reference sequence). The V gene lost 3 bases and the J gene lost 6 bases, with 15 bases spanning the gap. This CDR3 has 15 amino acids.

This clonotype was recorded at least ten times. In DNA, the CDR3 is TGTGCCAGCAGCTTAGTTACACAGACTTACTACGAGCAGTACTTC. It translates to CASSLVTQTYYEQYF. The chain carries TRBV11-2 and TRBJ2-7; the D is unclear. The CDR3 covers 15 residues. V dropped 1 base and J dropped 3 bases, with 13 bases sitting between them. Per the germline V gene, CDR1 is SGHAT and CDR2 is FQNNGV. The full variable domain, in which reference TRBV11-2 and TRBJ2-7 provide the parts outside the CDR3, is EAGVAQSPRYKIIEKRQSVAFWCNPISGHATLYWYQQILGQGPKLLIQFQNNGVVDDSQLPKDRFSAERLKGVDSTLKIQPAKLEDSAVYLCASSLVTQTYYEQYFGPGTRLTVT.

This clonotype was picked up a small number of times. This chain uses TRBV3-1 with TRBJ1-6, with D maybe TRBD1 (5 bases). V was cut by 0 bases and J by 0 bases, with 12 bases left in between. This CDR3 is built from 18 residues. In germline, CDR1 is LGHDT, CDR2 YNNKEL (reference sequence). The CDR3 sequence is CASSQDPAGSSYNSPLHF. CDR3 nucleotide sequence: TGTGCCAGCAGCCAAGATCCCGCAGGGAGCTCCTATAATTCACCCCTCCACTTT. Full variable domain (rest looked up from reference TRBV3-1 and TRBJ1-6): DTAVSQTPKYLVTQMGNDKSIKCEQNLGHDTMYWYKQDSKKFLKIMFSYNNKELIINETVPNRFSPKSPDKAHLNLHINSLELGDSAVYFCASSQDPAGSSYNSPLHFGNGTRLTVT.

The chain has TRBV7-2 and TRBJ2-7; no firm D call. In germline, CDR1 is SGHTA, CDR2 FQGNSA. Trimming cost V 1 base and J 1 base, with 11 bases left between them. This CDR3 is 15 amino acids long. In DNA form, the CDR3 reads TGTGCCAGCAGCTTAGTAACGACGTATTCCTACGAGCAGTACTTC. It specifies CASSLVTTYSYEQYF.

The gene calls are TRBV4-2 and TRBJ1-1; D not resolved. Germline values: CDR1 LGHNA, CDR2 YNFKEQ. Trimming took 1 base from V and 5 from J, leaving 8 bases between them. The CDR3 contains 13 residues. CDR3 sequence reads: CASSQVRGTEAFF. The CDR3 bases are TGTGCCAGCAGCCAAGTCCGGGGTACTGAAGCTTTCTTT.

This clonotype turned up a few times. V usage is TRBV7-2 and J usage is TRBJ2-7, with 7 bases aligning to TRBD2. V trimming: 7 bases; J trimming: 3 bases; junction bases outside the gene matches: 12. Germline V gene data show CDR1 as SGHTA and CDR2 as FQGNSA. This CDR3 is 15 amino acids long. DNA of the CDR3: TGTGCCAGCAACCCCAACGCCCGCGGGGGCTACGAGCAGTACTTC. It specifies CASNPNARGGYEQYF.

J is TRBJ2-5 and V is TRBV11-3; D is uncertain. Trimming cost V 5 bases and J 5 bases, with 12 bases left between them. Germline CDR1 SGHNT, CDR2 YENEEA. The CDR3 is made up of 13 amino acids. Here the CDR3 DNA reads TGTGCCAGCAGCCCCGGACCGGTTGAGACCCAGTACTTC. Encoded protein: CASSPGPVETQYF.